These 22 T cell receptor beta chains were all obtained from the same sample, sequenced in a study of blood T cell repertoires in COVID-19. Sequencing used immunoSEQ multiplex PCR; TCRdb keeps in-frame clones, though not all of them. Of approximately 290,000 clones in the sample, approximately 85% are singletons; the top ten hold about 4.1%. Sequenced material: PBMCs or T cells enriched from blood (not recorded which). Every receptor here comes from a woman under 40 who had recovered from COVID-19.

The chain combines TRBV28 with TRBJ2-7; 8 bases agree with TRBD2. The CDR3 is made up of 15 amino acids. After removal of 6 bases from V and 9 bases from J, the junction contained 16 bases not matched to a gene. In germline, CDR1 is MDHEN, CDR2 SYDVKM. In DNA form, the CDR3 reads TGTGCCAGCAGCCTATATCTAGCGGGCCCCTCGTGGCAGTACTTC. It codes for CASSLYLAGPSWQYF.

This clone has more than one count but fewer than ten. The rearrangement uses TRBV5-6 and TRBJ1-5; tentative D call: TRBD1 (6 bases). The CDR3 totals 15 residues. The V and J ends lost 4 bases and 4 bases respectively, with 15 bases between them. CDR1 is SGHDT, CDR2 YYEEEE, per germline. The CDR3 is CASSLRGAGNQPQHF. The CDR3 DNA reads TGTGCCAGCAGCCTTCGGGGGGCGGGGAATCAGCCCCAGCATTTT.

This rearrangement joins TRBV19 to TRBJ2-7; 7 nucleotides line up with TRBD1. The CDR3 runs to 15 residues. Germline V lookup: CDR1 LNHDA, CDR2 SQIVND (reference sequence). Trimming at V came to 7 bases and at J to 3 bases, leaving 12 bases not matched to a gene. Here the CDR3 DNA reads TGTGCCAGTAAGGCACGGACAGGTGGTTACTACGAGCAGTACTTC. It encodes CASKARTGGYYEQYF.

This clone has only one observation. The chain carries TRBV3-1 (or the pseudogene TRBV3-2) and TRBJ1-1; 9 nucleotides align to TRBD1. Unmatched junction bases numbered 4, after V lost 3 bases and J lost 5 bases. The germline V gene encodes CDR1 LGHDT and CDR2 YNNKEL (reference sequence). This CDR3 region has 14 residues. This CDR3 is CASSQRTGATEAFF. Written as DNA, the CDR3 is TGTGCCAGCAGCCAGAGGACAGGGGCTACTGAAGCTTTCTTT.

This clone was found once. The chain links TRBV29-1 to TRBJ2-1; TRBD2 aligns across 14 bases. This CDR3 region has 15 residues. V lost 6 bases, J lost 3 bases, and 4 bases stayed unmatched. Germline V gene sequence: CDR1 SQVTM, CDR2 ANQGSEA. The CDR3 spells CSVRTSGGFYNEQFF. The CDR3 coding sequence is TGCAGCGTACGGACTAGCGGGGGGTTCTACAATGAGCAGTTCTTC.

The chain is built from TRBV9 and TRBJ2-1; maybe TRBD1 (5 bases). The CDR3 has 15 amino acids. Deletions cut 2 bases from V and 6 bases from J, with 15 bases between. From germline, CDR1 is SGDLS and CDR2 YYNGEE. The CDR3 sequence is CASSVLVGTGNEQFF. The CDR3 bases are TGTGCCAGCAGCGTTTTGGTAGGAACAGGCAATGAGCAGTTCTTC.

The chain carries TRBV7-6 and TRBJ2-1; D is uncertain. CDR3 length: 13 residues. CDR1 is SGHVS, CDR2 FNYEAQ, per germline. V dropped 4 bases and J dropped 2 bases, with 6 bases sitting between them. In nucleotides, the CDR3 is TGTGCCAGCAGCTACGACACCTACAATGAGCAGTTCTTC. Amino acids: CASSYDTYNEQFF.

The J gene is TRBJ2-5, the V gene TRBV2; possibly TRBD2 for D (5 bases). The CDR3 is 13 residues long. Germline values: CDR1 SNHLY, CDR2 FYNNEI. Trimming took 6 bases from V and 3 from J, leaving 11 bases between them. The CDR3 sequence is CASRNAGKETQYF. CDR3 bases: TGTGCCAGCAGAAATGCGGGTAAAGAGACCCAGTACTTC.

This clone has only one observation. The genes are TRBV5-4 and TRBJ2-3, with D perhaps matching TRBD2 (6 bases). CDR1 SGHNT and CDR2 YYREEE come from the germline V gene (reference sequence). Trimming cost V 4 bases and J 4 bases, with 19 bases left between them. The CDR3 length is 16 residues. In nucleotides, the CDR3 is TGTGCCAGCAGCAAACCGGGAGCTACAGATGCAGATACGCAGTATTTT. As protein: CASSKPGATDADTQYF.

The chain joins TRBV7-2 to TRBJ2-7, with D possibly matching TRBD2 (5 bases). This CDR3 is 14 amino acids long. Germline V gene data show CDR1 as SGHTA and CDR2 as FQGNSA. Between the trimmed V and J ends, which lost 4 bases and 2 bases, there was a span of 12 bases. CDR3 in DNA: TGTGCCAGCAGCTCCAGGATCGGGACCTACGAGCAGTACTTC. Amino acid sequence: CASSSRIGTYEQYF. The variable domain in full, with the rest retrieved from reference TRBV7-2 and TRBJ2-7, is GAGVSQSPSNKVTEKGKDVELRCDPISGHTALYWYRQSLGQGLEFLIYFQGNSAPDKSGLPSDRFSAERTGGSVSTLTIQRTQQEDSAVYLCASSSRIGTYEQYFGPGTRLTVT.

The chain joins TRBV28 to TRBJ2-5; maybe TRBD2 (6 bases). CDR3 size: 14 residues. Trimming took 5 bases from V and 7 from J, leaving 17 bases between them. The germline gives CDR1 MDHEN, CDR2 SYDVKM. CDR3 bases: TGTGCCAGCAGTCCCGGGGGTGCCCTAGGGACCCAGTACTTC. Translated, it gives CASSPGGALGTQYF.

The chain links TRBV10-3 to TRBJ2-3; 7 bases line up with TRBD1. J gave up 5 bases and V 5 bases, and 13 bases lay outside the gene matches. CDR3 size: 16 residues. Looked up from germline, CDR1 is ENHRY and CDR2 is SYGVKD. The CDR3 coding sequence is TGTGCCATCAGTACACCGGGACAGCGATTTCGAGATACGCAGTATTTT. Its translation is CAISTPGQRFRDTQYF.

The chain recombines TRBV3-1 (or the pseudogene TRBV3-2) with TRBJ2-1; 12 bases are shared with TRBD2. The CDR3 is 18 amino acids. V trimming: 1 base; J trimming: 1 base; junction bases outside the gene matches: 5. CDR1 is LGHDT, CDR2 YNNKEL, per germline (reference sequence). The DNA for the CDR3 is TGTGCCAGCAGCCAAGGACTAGCGGGGGCCCCTTCCTACAATGAGCAGTTCTTC. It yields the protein CASSQGLAGAPSYNEQFF.

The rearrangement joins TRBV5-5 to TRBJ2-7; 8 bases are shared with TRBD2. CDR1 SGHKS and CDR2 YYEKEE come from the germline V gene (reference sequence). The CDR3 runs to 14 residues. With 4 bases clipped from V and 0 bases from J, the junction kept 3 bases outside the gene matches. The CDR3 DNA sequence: TGTGCCAGCAGCCTCGGGACTAGCTCCTACGAGCAGTACTTC. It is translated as CASSLGTSSYEQYF.

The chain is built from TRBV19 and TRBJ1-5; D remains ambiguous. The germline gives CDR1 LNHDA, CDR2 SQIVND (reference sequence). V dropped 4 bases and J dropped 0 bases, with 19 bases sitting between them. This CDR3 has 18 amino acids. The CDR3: CASSRRTESIYSNQPQHF. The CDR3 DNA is TGTGCCAGTAGTAGGAGGACCGAATCAATCTATAGCAATCAGCCCCAGCATTTT.

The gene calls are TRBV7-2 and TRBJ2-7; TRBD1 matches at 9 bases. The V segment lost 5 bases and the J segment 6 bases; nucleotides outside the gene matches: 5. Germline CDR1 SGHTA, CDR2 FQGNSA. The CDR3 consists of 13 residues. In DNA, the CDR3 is TGTGCCAGCAGCCCCCAGACAGGGGGCGAGCAGTACTTC. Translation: CASSPQTGGEQYF. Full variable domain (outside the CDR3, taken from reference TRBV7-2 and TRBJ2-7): GAGVSQSPSNKVTEKGKDVELRCDPISGHTALYWYRQSLGQGLEFLIYFQGNSAPDKSGLPSDRFSAERTGGSVSTLTIQRTQQEDSAVYLCASSPQTGGEQYFGPGTRLTVT.

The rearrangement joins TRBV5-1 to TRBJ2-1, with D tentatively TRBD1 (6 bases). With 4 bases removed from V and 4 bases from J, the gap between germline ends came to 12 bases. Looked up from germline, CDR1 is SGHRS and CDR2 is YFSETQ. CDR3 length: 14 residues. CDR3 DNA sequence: TGCGCCAGCAGCGTCGGGGACATTTACAATGAGCAGTTCTTC. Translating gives CASSVGDIYNEQFF.

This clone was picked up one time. This CDR3 reads CASSQDPVPGTEAFF. The CDR3 coding sequence is TGCGCCAGCAGCCAAGACCCAGTTCCGGGGACTGAAGCTTTCTTT. The chain links TRBV4-1 to TRBJ1-1; no firm D call. This CDR3 is 15 amino acids long. CDR1 is MGHRA, CDR2 YSYEKL, per germline. The V and J ends lost 0 bases and 5 bases respectively, with 13 bases between them.

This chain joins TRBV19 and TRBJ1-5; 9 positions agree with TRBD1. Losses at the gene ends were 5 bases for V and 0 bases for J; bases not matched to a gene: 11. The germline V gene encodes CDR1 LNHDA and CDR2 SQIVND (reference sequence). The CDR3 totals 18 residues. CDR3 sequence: CASSLRPGQGDSNQPQHF. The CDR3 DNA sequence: TGTGCCAGTAGTCTACGCCCGGGACAGGGAGATAGCAATCAGCCCCAGCATTTT.

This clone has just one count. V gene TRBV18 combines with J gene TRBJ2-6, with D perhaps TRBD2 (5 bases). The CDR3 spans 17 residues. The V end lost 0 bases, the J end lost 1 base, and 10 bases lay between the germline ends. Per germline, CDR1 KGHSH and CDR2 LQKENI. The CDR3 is CASSPPSTGSGANVLTF. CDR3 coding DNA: TGTGCCAGCTCACCACCTTCCACGGGGTCTGGGGCCAACGTCCTGACTTTC.

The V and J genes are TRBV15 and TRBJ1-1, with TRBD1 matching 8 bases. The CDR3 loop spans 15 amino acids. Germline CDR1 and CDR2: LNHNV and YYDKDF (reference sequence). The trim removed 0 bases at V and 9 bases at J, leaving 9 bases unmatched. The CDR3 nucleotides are TGTGCCACCAGCAGAGAAACCAGGGGGCTTGTGAAAGCTTTCTTT. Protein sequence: CATSRETRGLVKAFF.

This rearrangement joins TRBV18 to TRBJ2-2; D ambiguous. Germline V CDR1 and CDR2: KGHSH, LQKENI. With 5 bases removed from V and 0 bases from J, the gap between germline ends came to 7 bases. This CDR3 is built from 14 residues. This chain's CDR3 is CASSFGTNTGELFF. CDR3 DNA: TGTGCCAGCTCATTTGGCACGAACACCGGGGAGCTGTTTTTT. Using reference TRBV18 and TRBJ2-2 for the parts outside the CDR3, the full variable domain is NAGVMQNPRHLVRRRGQEARLRCSPMKGHSHVYWYRQLPEEGLKFMVYLQKENIIDESGMPKERFSAEFPKEGPSILRIQQVVRGDSAAYFCASSFGTNTGELFFGEGSRLTVL.